These 3 T cell receptor beta chains were all obtained from the same sample, sequenced in a study of tumor-infiltrating lymphocytes in primary liver carcinoma. The template, about 540 ng total RNA, yielded TCR beta cDNA made with a constant-region primer. Nested multiplex PCR, run for three rounds with slightly modified ARM-PCR, yielded TCR beta libraries. The two initial PCR rounds, ten to eleven cycles each, used TRBV1-TRBV30 forward and C-beta reverse primers. Each CDR3 protein gets one entry after TCRdb re-called the multiplex PCR reads with MiXCR. The profile shows about 64,000 distinct CDR3 sequences, roughly 70% of them singletons. Both RNA and DNA were isolated together from around 20-30 mg of bulk tissue that had not been sorted. Sequencing used liver tumor tissue from sampling region 4. Subset here: tumor region T4, right-lateral pole. Receptor source: a middle-aged man with primary liver carcinoma and hepatitis B virus infection.

This clonotype was seen repeatedly, ten times or more. V gene TRBV28 combines with J gene TRBJ2-7; TRBD2 aligns across 12 bases. Germline CDR1 and CDR2: MDHEN and SYDVKM. Germline trimming cut 6 bases from V and 3 bases from J; bases unmatched to any gene: 3. The CDR3 runs 14 residues. As DNA, the CDR3 is TGTGCCAGCAGCCGACTAGCGGGAGACTACGAGCAGTACTTC. Translated, it gives CASSRLAGDYEQYF.

The genes are TRBV29-1 and TRBJ1-1; tentative D call: TRBD1 (6 bases). The V end lost 7 bases, the J end lost 1 base, and 16 bases lay between the germline ends. CDR3 length equals 14 residues. Germline-derived CDR1 and CDR2 are SQVTM and ANQGSEA. The CDR3 loop reads CSAVGGPTNTEAFF. The CDR3 DNA is TGCAGCGCGGTGGGGGGCCCCACGAACACTGAAGCTTTCTTT.

This clonotype occurred many times. This chain connects TRBV28 to TRBJ2-1; D ambiguous. V was clipped by 4 bases and J by 0 bases, with 13 bases between them. Germline V CDR1 and CDR2: MDHEN, SYDVKM. CDR3 size: 16 residues. The CDR3 bases are TGTGCCAGCAGTTCGGAAACTGACGCCTCCTACAATGAGCAGTTCTTC. Translation gives CASSSETDASYNEQFF.